Shown below are 3 T cell receptor beta chains from a single sample sequenced in a study of CD8+ T cells in alopecia areata. Treatment noted: oral pan-JAK inhibitor, 5-10 mg twice daily. Extraction and reverse transcription of RNA yielded cDNA as the sequencing template. Clones were sequenced by immunoSEQ multiplex PCR, and TCRdb holds only the in-frame ones, with some missing. The sample has 100,000 or so clones, about 60% seen once; the top ten hold 16%. The sample here was CD8+ T cells sorted from blood, taken between weeks 55 and 65, from a patient treated with tofacitinib. Source of these receptors: a human donor with alopecia areata.

The chain combines TRBV5-6 with TRBJ2-1; 8 bases align to TRBD2. This CDR3 is 12 amino acids long. Germline V gene sequence: CDR1 SGHDT, CDR2 YYEEEE. The trim removed 4 bases at V and 7 bases at J, leaving 1 base unmatched. The CDR3 region is CASSPGGNEQFF. The CDR3 DNA follows: TGTGCCAGCAGCCCGGGGGGGAATGAGCAGTTCTTC.

A single count supports this clone. The chain links TRBV6-1 to TRBJ2-5, with D tentatively TRBD1 (6 bases). Deletions cut 6 bases from V and 5 bases from J, with 10 bases between. CDR3 size: 12 residues. CDR1 and CDR2 (germline): MNHNS, SASEGT. The CDR3 bases are TGTGCCAGCAGCCAGAGGGGGGAGACCCAGTACTTC. This sequence encodes CASSQRGETQYF.

This clone was seen a handful of times. The chain combines TRBV10-3 with TRBJ2-2; D might be TRBD2 (6 bases). The V end was cut by 2 bases, the J end by 5 bases, with 9 bases between. CDR3 length: 14 amino acids. Germline CDR1 ENHRY, CDR2 SYGVKD. DNA for the CDR3: TGTGCCATCAGTGAGCAGGCGGGGACCGGGGAGCTGTTTTTT. Translated, it gives CAISEQAGTGELFF.